The 25 T cell receptor beta chains listed next were all sequenced from one sample in a study of T-cell memory formation after mild COVID-19 (dated by TCRdb to about 2021). The library relied on 5' RACE. The instrument was an Illumina NovaSeq 6000. TCRdb reran the public reads through fastp at Q25 and MiXCR, keeping productive beta chains. Here each entry gathers all rows of one CDR3 protein and keeps the most common genes and DNA. This sample has about 90,000 distinct CDR3 sequences in its table, and about 16% of those were observed once. Of the sample, 39% falls within the top ten clones. Sequencing was carried out using PBMCs or a T cell subset sorted from them (not recorded which). The receptor set was obtained from a man in his late teens or twenties who had mild COVID-19 (a few samples of this study predate the infection). The sample titles of this study are shuffled in the database, so cell type and time point are left out; the donor was told from shared clones.

The rearrangement joins TRBV27 to TRBJ1-2; no reliable D call. Trimming took off 2 bases at V and 4 bases at J, with 17 bases between the two ends. The CDR3 consists of 16 residues. The germline V gene has CDR1 MNHEY and CDR2 SMNVEV (reference sequence). In DNA, the CDR3 is TGTGCCAGCAGTTTAAAGGGCAGATCCTTGGGCTATGGCTACACCTTC. This gives the protein CASSLKGRSLGYGYTF.

This clonotype has just a few counts. V and J are TRBV9 and TRBJ2-3; D ambiguous. From germline, CDR1 is SGDLS and CDR2 YYNGEE. The V end was cut by 4 bases, the J end by 1 base, with 10 bases between. The CDR3 sequence is 14 residues long. In DNA, the CDR3 is TGTGCCAGCAGCCAAGGGTTTGGCACAGATACGCAGTATTTT. Residues: CASSQGFGTDTQYF.

The rearrangement links TRBV7-8 to TRBJ1-1, with 11 positions matching TRBD1. J lost 0 bases, V lost 4 bases, and 7 bases had no gene match. The length of the CDR3 is 17 residues. Germline V gene sequence: CDR1 SGHVS, CDR2 FQNEAQ. CDR3 in amino acids: CASSSPRTGGLNTEAFF. For the CDR3, the DNA is TGTGCCAGCAGCTCACCGAGGACAGGGGGCCTGAACACTGAAGCTTTCTTT.

This chain joins TRBV7-9 and TRBJ1-1; no definite D call. V lost 2 bases, J lost 0 bases, and 7 bases lay in between. Per the germline V gene, CDR1 is SEHNR and CDR2 is FQNEAQ (reference sequence). The CDR3 loop spans 14 amino acids. The CDR3 protein is CASSLLGVNTEAFF. CDR3 DNA: TGTGCCAGCAGCTTACTTGGGGTGAACACTGAAGCTTTCTTT.

This clonotype was seen only a few times. The V call is TRBV4-3, the J call TRBJ2-1; 14 positions match TRBD2. J lost 7 bases, V lost 2 bases, and 7 bases had no gene match. Per germline, CDR1 LGHNA and CDR2 YSLEER. The CDR3 spans 17 residues. The CDR3 loop reads CASSQKTSGGAWNEQFF. In nucleotides, the CDR3 is TGCGCCAGCAGCCAAAAGACTAGCGGGGGGGCCTGGAATGAGCAGTTCTTC.

In its sample, this clonotype was seen many times. The chain joins TRBV7-6 to TRBJ1-1; the D is unclear. Germline loops: CDR1 SGHVS, CDR2 FNYEAQ. This CDR3 has 12 residues. Trimming took off 2 bases at V and 6 bases at J, with 7 bases between the two ends. DNA for the CDR3: TGTGCCAGCAGCTTATTGTCCGCTGAAGCTTTCTTT. Translated: CASSLLSAEAFF.

J is TRBJ2-7 and V is TRBV14; a weak D match, TRBD1 (6 bases). V lost 4 bases to trimming and J lost 6 bases, with 19 bases between them. The CDR3 sequence is 15 residues long. Germline V CDR1 and CDR2: SGHDN, FVKESK. The CDR3 DNA reads TGTGCCAGCAGCCCATGGACAGCCCCCCGGGGCGAGCAGTACTTC. Protein: CASSPWTAPRGEQYF. Based on the CDR3 plus reference TRBV14 and TRBJ2-7, the full variable domain is EAGVTQFPSHSVIEKGQTVTLRCDPISGHDNLYWYRRVMGKEIKFLLHFVKESKQDESGMPNNRFLAERTGGTYSTLKVQPAELEDSGVYFCASSPWTAPRGEQYFGPGTRLTVT.

The V gene is TRBV3-1, the J gene TRBJ2-5, with D hard to call. The V and J ends lost 0 bases and 5 bases respectively, with 10 bases between them. Per germline, CDR1 LGHDT and CDR2 YNNKEL (reference sequence). The CDR3 loop spans 14 amino acids. CDR3: CASSQEKFVETQYF. CDR3 sequence (DNA): TGTGCCAGCAGCCAAGAGAAGTTTGTGGAGACCCAGTACTTC.

The V gene is TRBV20-1, the J gene TRBJ1-2; D call uncertain. This CDR3 contains 14 residues. V was trimmed by 3 bases and J by 1 base, leaving 12 bases between them. Germline V gene data show CDR1 as DFQATT and CDR2 as SNEGSKA (reference sequence). CDR3 DNA: TGCAGTGCTAGCGACTCGGCCCTTAACTATGGCTACACCTTC. Its translation: CSASDSALNYGYTF.

This rearrangement joins TRBV6-5 to TRBJ1-2; D remains ambiguous. The CDR3 runs 13 residues. Germline V gene lookup returns CDR1 MNHEY and CDR2 SVGAGI. Trimming pared 3 bases from V and 5 bases from J, leaving 10 bases between. The CDR3 here is CASSYEQTYGYTF. CDR3 DNA sequence: TGTGCCAGCAGTTATGAGCAGACGTATGGCTACACCTTC.

This clonotype has a single count. The CDR3 sequence is CASSWVQGFTFF. The CDR3 region has the DNA TGTGCCAGCAGTTGGGTACAGGGGTTTACTTTCTTT. The rearrangement uses TRBV6-6 and TRBJ1-1; 7 nucleotides line up with TRBD1. The CDR3 spans 12 residues. Trimming took 4 bases from V and 12 from J; bases not matched to a gene: 8. In germline, CDR1 is MNHNY, CDR2 SVGAGI (reference sequence).

The chain uses TRBV29-1 and TRBJ2-7; 9 nucleotides match TRBD1. Germline values: CDR1 SQVTM, CDR2 ANQGSEA. The CDR3 is made up of 12 amino acids. The trim removed 6 bases at V and 4 bases at J, leaving 4 bases unmatched. DNA of the CDR3: TGCAGCGTGGGGACAGGGATTTACGAGCAGTACTTC. This translates into CSVGTGIYEQYF.

This clonotype was counted between two and nine times. The V and J genes are TRBV4-1 and TRBJ2-1; possibly TRBD2 for D (5 bases). The V and J ends lost 5 bases and 4 bases respectively, with 24 bases between them. The germline V gene has CDR1 MGHRA and CDR2 YSYEKL. The CDR3 runs to 18 residues. CDR3 loop: CASSAHFLRVLAYNEQFF. The CDR3 nucleotides read TGCGCCAGCAGCGCTCATTTCCTGCGGGTCCTTGCATACAATGAGCAGTTCTTC.

The rearrangement uses TRBV6-5 and TRBJ2-1; D is unresolved. The germline V gene has CDR1 MNHEY and CDR2 SVGAGI. The CDR3 loop spans 13 amino acids. V lost 2 bases and J lost 6, with 8 bases in between. As DNA, the CDR3 is TGTGCCAGCAGTTACCGGGTGGGCAATGAGCAGTTCTTC. It encodes CASSYRVGNEQFF.

The chain carries TRBV6-5 and TRBJ2-7; 7 bases are shared with TRBD1. Germline CDR1 is MNHEY and CDR2 is SVGAGI. This CDR3 comprises 15 residues. V dropped 5 bases and J dropped 2; count of bases not matched to a gene: 9. In DNA, the CDR3 is TGTGCCAGCAGTCGCACGACAGGGCTACCCTACGAGCAGTACTTC. Translated, it gives CASSRTTGLPYEQYF.

This chain's CDR3 is CASSRSTASGGETQYF. CDR3 DNA: TGCGCCAGCAGCCGGTCAACGGCTAGCGGGGGTGAGACCCAGTACTTC. The chain recombines TRBV4-3 with TRBJ2-5; 10 nucleotides match TRBD2. The trim removed 4 bases at V and 5 bases at J, leaving 10 bases unmatched. The germline V gene encodes CDR1 LGHNA and CDR2 YSLEER. The CDR3 covers 16 residues.

This clonotype was seen more than once but under ten times. The chain links TRBV6-5 to TRBJ2-5; no firm D call. The CDR3 runs to 14 residues. Germline assignment: CDR1 MNHEY and CDR2 SVGAGI. Between the trimmed V and J ends, which lost 0 bases and 5 bases, there was a span of 10 bases. The CDR3, as DNA: TGTGCCAGCAGTTACTCTACAGCGCCGGAGACCCAGTACTTC. As protein: CASSYSTAPETQYF.

This clonotype occurred a few times. The chain recombines TRBV7-9 with TRBJ2-5; D is unclear. Deletions cut 1 base from V and 3 bases from J, with 9 bases between. The CDR3 is made up of 14 amino acids. The germline V gene encodes CDR1 SEHNR and CDR2 FQNEAQ (reference sequence). CDR3 in DNA: TGTGCCAGCAGCTTAGTGGTCGCGAAAGAGACCCAGTACTTC. It codes for CASSLVVAKETQYF.

This clonotype was observed a few times. The genes are TRBV7-9 and TRBJ2-1, with D perhaps matching TRBD1 (6 bases). The CDR3 extends over 13 amino acids. Trimming removed 2 bases from V and 9 bases from J, with 11 bases in between. In germline, CDR1 is SEHNR, CDR2 FQNEAQ (reference sequence). The CDR3 DNA is TGTGCCAGCAGCTTAACAGGGATTGGTGAGCAGTTCTTC. Amino acid sequence: CASSLTGIGEQFF.

The rearrangement links TRBV7-6 to TRBJ2-1; tentative D call: TRBD2 (6 bases). The CDR3 totals 14 residues. Germline-derived CDR1 and CDR2 are SGHVS and FNYEAQ. The V end was cut by 7 bases, the J end by 4 bases, with 14 bases between. The CDR3 coding sequence is TGTGCCAGCATTCCGAACGGGGGATACAATGAGCAGTTCTTC. Protein sequence: CASIPNGGYNEQFF.

This clonotype was observed a few times. V is TRBV12-3 or TRBV12-4 and J is TRBJ1-1; D gene ambiguous. The CDR3 contains 14 residues. The V and J ends lost 3 bases and 0 bases respectively, with 8 bases between them. In DNA form, the CDR3 reads TGTGCCAGCAGTTTGCGGGTTATGAACACTGAAGCTTTCTTT. Protein product: CASSLRVMNTEAFF.

Only a few counts were recorded for this clonotype. This CDR3 is CASSQVEGRPNTEAFF. The CDR3 DNA reads TGCGCCAGCAGCCAAGTCGAAGGACGGCCGAACACTGAAGCTTTCTTT. This chain joins TRBV4-3 and TRBJ1-1; D remains ambiguous. Germline CDR1 reads LGHNA; CDR2 reads YSLEER. V was shortened by 1 base and J by 1 base, with 13 bases between the two germline ends. The CDR3 consists of 16 residues.

In this sample, this clonotype turned up a few times. The rearrangement uses TRBV7-2 and TRBJ2-1, with D perhaps TRBD2 (6 bases). Per the germline V gene, CDR1 is SGHTA and CDR2 is FQGNSA. Deletions cut 6 bases from V and 6 bases from J, with 15 bases between. The CDR3 runs 14 residues. The CDR3 DNA reads TGTGCCAGCAGTTCGGCCGGGAGAACCAATGAGCAGTTCTTC. Residues: CASSSAGRTNEQFF.

This clonotype was recorded a few times. The rearrangement links TRBV6-5 to TRBJ1-5, with no clear D. V was shortened by 7 bases and J by 1 base, with 11 bases between the two germline ends. CDR3 size: 14 residues. Germline V gene lookup returns CDR1 MNHEY and CDR2 SVGAGI. CDR3: CASKEDPSNQPQHF. DNA of the CDR3: TGTGCCAGCAAGGAGGATCCGAGCAATCAGCCCCAGCATTTT.

The table lists this clonotype with a few counts. V gene TRBV4-1 combines with J gene TRBJ1-1; a possible D gene is TRBD1 (6 bases). V was trimmed by 7 bases and J by 0 bases, leaving 15 bases between them. CDR1 and CDR2 from the germline V gene are MGHRA and YSYEKL. The CDR3 loop spans 15 amino acids. The CDR3 nucleotides read TGCGCCAGCACCCCCCGGGACAACATGAACACTGAAGCTTTCTTT. This codes for CASTPRDNMNTEAFF.